A selection of T cell receptor beta chains follows, all from one sample in a study of T cell repertoires in cytomegalovirus infection. Via MiXCR, TCRdb re-called the reads, giving one row per CDR3 protein. The sample yields hundreds of thousands of distinct CDR3 sequences, roughly 15% seen once. The sequenced material came from PBMCs. The receptor source for this set is a human donor in good health (CMV status not recorded). Some clones in this sample may be carry-over from other donors' samples. Each CDR3 is given with its conserved first and last residue. D genes are given only for firm matches. Only some rows state a clone size, as once, few, many or a class for expanded clones.

abundance | j_gene | v_gene | d_gene | CDR3nt | CDR3aa
. | TRBJ1-2 | TRBV12-3/TRBV12-4 | TRBD1 | TGTGCCAGCAGATTCGTATCAGGGGGCTCGAGTGGCTACACCTTC | CASRFVSGGSSGYTF
many | TRBJ1-5 | TRBV7-2 | . | TGTGCCAGCAGCTTAGATAATCAGCCCCAGCATTTT | CASSLDNQPQHF
few | TRBJ2-1 | TRBV4-1 | . | TGCGCCAGCAGCCCAGAGGGCAGGGATGAGCAGTTCTTC | CASSPEGRDEQFF
few | TRBJ2-1 | TRBV18 | TRBD2 | TGTGCCAGCTCACCATCCACCCTTCCGACTAGCGGTCCGACTGAGCAGTTCTTC | CASSPSTLPTSGPTEQFF
. | TRBJ2-2 | TRBV5-4 | TRBD1 | TGTGCCAGCAGCGGGACAGGAAAGAACACCGGGGAGCTGTTTTTT | CASSGTGKNTGELFF
. | TRBJ1-1 | TRBV23-1 | . | TGCGCCAGCCGCCGGGACACAATGAACACTGAAGCTTTCTTT | CASRRDTMNTEAFF
. | TRBJ1-1 | TRBV12-3/TRBV12-4 | . | TGTGCCAGCAGTTTAGGACAGGCGGGCACTGAAGCTTTCTTT | CASSLGQAGTEAFF
few | TRBJ1-1 | TRBV20-1 | . | TGCAGTGCTAGAGATAGGGGAAAGGGAACCTCGAACACTGAAGCTTTCTTT | CSARDRGKGTSNTEAFF
few | TRBJ2-1 | TRBV5-1 | . | TGCGCCAGCAGCTTGGCCATGGGGCTTTCCTACAATGAGCAGTTCTTC | CASSLAMGLSYNEQFF
few | TRBJ2-2 | TRBV5-6 | . | TGTGCCAGCAGCTTGTTTGGGACCGAAGCGGGCACCGGGGAGCTGTTTTTT | CASSLFGTEAGTGELFF
. | TRBJ2-5 | TRBV10-3 | TRBD1 | TGTGCCATCATTGGACAGGGAGAAGAGACCCAGTACTTC | CAIIGQGEETQYF
. | TRBJ2-3 | TRBV2 | . | TGTGCCAGCAGTAGGGGGAAAACAGATACGCAGTATTTT | CASSRGKTDTQYF
. | TRBJ1-1 | TRBV20-1 | . | TGCAGTGCTAGAGGGGTTACACTTTCGAACACTGAAGCTTTCTTT | CSARGVTLSNTEAFF
few | TRBJ2-3 | TRBV12-3/TRBV12-4 | . | TGTGCCAGCAGTTTTGTCGCAGATACGCAGTATTTT | CASSFVADTQYF
few | TRBJ2-1 | TRBV5-1 | . | TGCGCCAGCAGCTCGATGGACAGAGCCTACAATGAGCAGTTCTTC | CASSSMDRAYNEQFF
. | TRBJ2-4 | TRBV20-1 | TRBD1 | TGCAGTGCTAGTTCCTATTTAGGGACAGGAAAAAACATTCAGTACTTC | CSASSYLGTGKNIQYF
. | TRBJ1-2 | TRBV7-9 | . | TGTGCCAGCAGCTTTAAAGAGACAGAGATTTATGGCTACACCTTC | CASSFKETEIYGYTF
many | TRBJ2-7 | TRBV7-2 | . | TGTGCCAGCAGCCCCCACCCCGGGTCCTCCTACGAGCAGTACTTC | CASSPHPGSSYEQYF
. | TRBJ1-3 | TRBV11-2 | TRBD1 | TGTGCCAGCAGCCACTACAGGGGAACGGGAAACACCATATATTTT | CASSHYRGTGNTIYF
many | TRBJ2-3 | TRBV7-2 | TRBD2 | TGTGCCAGCAGCTCCGGACTAGCGGGGGGCACAGATACGCAGTATTTT | CASSSGLAGGTDTQYF
. | TRBJ2-7 | TRBV11-2 | TRBD1 | TGTGCCAGCGGTGGGGGACAGGGTCTGTACGAGCAGTACTTC | CASGGGQGLYEQYF
many | TRBJ1-1 | TRBV19 | TRBD1 | TGTGCCAGTAATCGGGGGACAGCGAACACTGAAGCTTTCTTT | CASNRGTANTEAFF
many | TRBJ1-2 | TRBV7-2 | TRBD1 | TGTGCCAGCACCAACGACAGGGGGCAGTACTATGGCTACACCTTC | CASTNDRGQYYGYTF
many | TRBJ2-5 | TRBV7-2 | . | TGTGCCAGCAGCCTACCTGAAGGGACGGTACAAGAGACCCAGTACTTC | CASSLPEGTVQETQYF
few | TRBJ2-1 | TRBV18 | . | TGTGCCAGCTCACCAACCGTTGCATTAGCTCGGTATGAGCAGTTCTTC | CASSPTVALARYEQFF
many | TRBJ2-5 | TRBV6-1 | . | TGTGCCAGCAGCCTTGGGGGACCGATGGAGACCCAGTACTTC | CASSLGGPMETQYF
many | TRBJ1-1 | TRBV7-2 | TRBD1 | TGTGCCAGCAGCTCAGACAGGGACACTGAAGCTTTCTTT | CASSSDRDTEAFF
few | TRBJ2-7 | TRBV7-2 | . | TGTGCCAGCAGCTTAGCGTTAGGGGTAGGCTACGAGCAGTACTTC | CASSLALGVGYEQYF
many | TRBJ2-1 | TRBV7-2 | . | TGTGCCAGCAGTCTTAGATATGATGGCAATGAGCAGTTCTTC | CASSLRYDGNEQFF
. | TRBJ2-2 | TRBV4-3 | . | TGCGCCAGCAGCCAAGAACCCCTCGGAACCGGGGAGCTGTTTTTT | CASSQEPLGTGELFF
. | TRBJ2-2 | TRBV19 | . | TGTGCCAGTAACTGGGGCCTCTGGGCCGGGGAGCTGTTTTTT | CASNWGLWAGELFF
. | TRBJ1-1 | TRBV29-1 | TRBD1 | TGCAGCACAACAGGGGGGGACACTGAAGCTTTCTTT | CSTTGGDTEAFF
few | TRBJ1-2 | TRBV19 | TRBD1 | TGTGCCAGTAGTATCTGGACAGGGATGGGCTACACCTTC | CASSIWTGMGYTF
. | TRBJ2-7 | TRBV28 | TRBD1 | TGTGCCAGCAGTTTGTTTTTTAGGGACAGGGGTTACGAGCAGTACTTC | CASSLFFRDRGYEQYF
. | TRBJ2-7 | TRBV20-1 | . | TGCAGTGCGGACCGGGGACAACGCTACGAGCAGTACTTC | CSADRGQRYEQYF